This T cell receptor beta chain was identified in a study of blood T cell repertoires in COVID-19. Study context: Samples representing acute and convalescent COVID-19 were sourced from the United States, Italy and Spain.

Profiling relied on immunoSEQ multiplex PCR, and the TCRdb table lists in-frame clones only, not all of them. The sample lists about 190,000 clones, less than 85% seen once, with over 10% in the top ten. With 5 bases clipped from V and 10 bases from J, the junction kept 7 bases outside the gene matches. Germline loops: CDR1 SGHVS, CDR2 FQNEAQ. The CDR3 runs to 14 residues. This TCR was sampled from a woman aged 45 to 65 with acute or convalescent COVID-19. Sequenced sample: peripheral blood. V and J are TRBV7-8 and TRBJ1-6; TRBD1 aligns across 8 bases. CDR3 sequence: CASSPTGAVSPLHF. In DNA, the CDR3 is TGTGCCAGCAGCCCGACAGGGGCGGTCTCACCCCTCCACTTT.